These T cell receptor beta chains were read from a single sample in a study of control samples from healthy donors and cancer patients. The protocol was immunoSEQ multiplex PCR, while the TCRdb copy is restricted to in-frame clones and leaves out a portion. Of fewer than 200,000 clones detected, roughly nine tenths appear once; the ten largest clones hold over 1.1%. Sequencing was done on a sample of blood. These receptors were collected from a man younger than 45 in good health. Each CDR3 is given with its conserved first and last residue. The order of the fields is V gene, J gene, clone size, D gene, CDR3 protein, CDR3 DNA. The D gene is left open where the match is weak. The size entry is marked missing in some rows and otherwise reads once, few, many or a size class.

TRBV27	TRBJ1-1	.	TRBD1	CASSLFSGGTEAFF	TGTGCCAGCAGCTTATTTTCAGGGGGCACTGAAGCTTTCTTT
TRBV7-2	TRBJ2-1	.	.	CASSLSGGSYNEQFF	TGTGCCAGCAGCTTAAGTGGGGGTTCCTACAATGAGCAGTTCTTC
TRBV25-1	TRBJ2-5	.	.	CASSEPGRTQETQYF	TGTGCCAGCAGTGAACCGGGACGGACACAAGAGACCCAGTACTTC
TRBV19	TRBJ2-7	.	.	CASSISLTYEQYF	TGTGCCAGTAGTATATCTCTCACCTACGAGCAGTACTTC
TRBV19	TRBJ1-5	.	.	CATQSQLNQPQHF	TGTGCCACCCAGAGCCAGCTCAATCAGCCCCAGCATTTT
TRBV4-3	TRBJ1-6	.	.	CASSQAQSQHSPLHF	TGCGCCAGCAGCCAAGCCCAGAGCCAGCATTCACCCCTCCACTTT
TRBV18	TRBJ1-3	.	TRBD1	CASSQQGPISGNTIYF	TGTGCCAGCTCACAACAGGGGCCTATCTCTGGAAACACCATATATTTT
TRBV25-1	TRBJ1-2	.	.	CASSADDGRRNYGYTF	TGTGCCAGCAGTGCAGATGACGGCAGACGAAACTATGGCTACACCTTC
TRBV4-2	TRBJ1-1	once	.	CASSQERVDTEAFF	TGTGCCAGCAGCCAAGAGAGGGTTGACACTGAAGCTTTCTTT
TRBV27	TRBJ1-2	.	.	CASSAYLGSYGYTF	TGTGCCAGCAGTGCCTATTTGGGGTCCTATGGCTACACCTTC
TRBV7-6	TRBJ2-1	.	TRBD1	CASSLTGGGNEQFF	TGTGCCAGCAGCCTGACAGGGGGCGGGAATGAGCAGTTCTTC